The 17 T cell receptor beta chains below come from one sample, sequenced in a study of OX40 agonist ivuxolimab in advanced cancers. Data came from immunoSEQ multiplex PCR; TCRdb stores just in-frame clones and leaves some out. The profile covers 50,000 to 60,000 clones, with about 80% appearing a single time and 4% to 5% taken by the ten largest. This specimen consisted of CD4+ or CD8+ T cells sorted from blood, obtained in a trial of the OX40 agonist ivuxolimab. The receptors originated from an adult with an advanced solid tumor such as melanoma, head and neck, liver or kidney cancer.

The gene calls are TRBV27 and TRBJ1-5; D is undetermined. The V and J ends lost 3 bases and 4 bases respectively, with 13 bases between them. This CDR3 comprises 15 residues. Germline V gene sequence: CDR1 MNHEY, CDR2 SMNVEV (reference sequence). Here the CDR3 DNA reads TGTGCCAGCAGTTTGGAGGGATGGGGTAATCAGCCCCAGCATTTT. This sequence encodes CASSLEGWGNQPQHF.

The rearrangement links TRBV19 to TRBJ2-5, with 7 nucleotides matching TRBD2. This CDR3 spans 17 amino acids. The V gene's germline CDR1 is LNHDA and CDR2 SQIVND (reference sequence). Losses at the gene ends were 1 base for V and 0 bases for J; bases not matched to a gene: 8. In DNA, the CDR3 is TGTGCCAGTAGTATAGGAGGGACCGGGGGGTACCAAGAGACCCAGTACTTC. This gives the protein CASSIGGTGGYQETQYF.

This clone came up a few times. V and J are TRBV5-6 and TRBJ1-2; 7 nucleotides line up with TRBD1. CDR3 length: 14 residues. Germline CDR1 reads SGHDT; CDR2 reads YYEEEE. Trimming at V came to 2 bases and at J to 2 bases, leaving 3 bases not matched to a gene. CDR3 in amino acids: CASSLGQANYGYTF. In DNA form, the CDR3 reads TGTGCCAGCAGCTTAGGACAGGCGAACTATGGCTACACCTTC.

The chain links TRBV15 to TRBJ2-6; TRBD1 aligns across 7 bases. Looked up from germline, CDR1 is LNHNV and CDR2 is YYDKDF (reference sequence). This CDR3 comprises 15 residues. Trimming took 4 bases from V and 2 from J; bases not matched to a gene: 2. This CDR3 reads CATSTTGAGANVLTF. CDR3 bases: TGTGCCACCAGCACTACAGGGGCTGGGGCCAACGTCCTGACTTTC.

The chain carries TRBV2 and TRBJ1-6; D gene uncertain. Germline CDR1 is SNHLY and CDR2 is FYNNEI. The germline V and J ends were trimmed by 4 bases and 10 bases, with 14 bases remaining between them. CDR3 length: 14 residues. The CDR3 sequence is CASSVWGTRSPLHF. For the CDR3, the DNA is TGTGCCAGCAGTGTTTGGGGAACGCGCTCACCCCTCCACTTT.

The V gene is TRBV7-3, the J gene TRBJ2-1; tentative D call: TRBD2 (6 bases). This CDR3 region has 16 residues. Looked up from germline, CDR1 is SGHTA and CDR2 is FQGTGA. Between the trimmed V and J ends, which lost 3 bases and 4 bases, there was a span of 16 bases. The CDR3: CASSLASGGPYNEQFF. In DNA, the CDR3 is TGTGCCAGCAGCTTGGCTTCCGGGGGACCTTACAATGAGCAGTTCTTC.

This clone was found once. The chain links TRBV30 to TRBJ2-7; the match to TRBD2 covers 9 bases. CDR1 and CDR2 from the germline V gene are GTSNPN and SVGIG (reference sequence). This CDR3 has 16 amino acids. Trimming took 0 bases from V and 4 from J; bases not matched to a gene: 10. CDR3 nucleotides: TGTGCCTGGAGTGTACCGAGGGTAGCGGGAGTTTACGAGCAGTACTTC. Its protein product is CAWSVPRVAGVYEQYF.

J is TRBJ2-2 and V is TRBV11-2; D may be TRBD2 (6 bases). This CDR3 has 14 amino acids. Germline lookup yields CDR1 SGHAT and CDR2 FQNNGV. The germline V and J ends were trimmed by 3 bases and 6 bases, with 11 bases remaining between them. The CDR3 coding sequence is TGTGCCAGCAGCTTCCCGACGGGGGCCGGGGAGCTGTTTTTT. Its protein product is CASSFPTGAGELFF. Supplemented by reference TRBV11-2 and TRBJ2-2, the full variable domain reads EAGVAQSPRYKIIEKRQSVAFWCNPISGHATLYWYQQILGQGPKLLIQFQNNGVVDDSQLPKDRFSAERLKGVDSTLKIQPAKLEDSAVYLCASSFPTGAGELFFGEGSRLTVL.

The V gene is TRBV6-5, the J gene TRBJ2-7; TRBD1 agrees at 8 bases. Germline CDR1 MNHEY, CDR2 SVGAGI. J lost 4 bases, V lost 11 bases, and 13 bases had no gene match. This CDR3 comprises 14 residues. The CDR3 DNA reads TGTGCCGGCACTCCGGGACAGGTGCCATACGAGCAGTACTTC. Its protein product is CAGTPGQVPYEQYF.

V usage is TRBV28 and J usage is TRBJ1-1; maybe TRBD1 (5 bases). The CDR3 loop spans 17 amino acids. The ends were cut back, 2 bases at V and 0 bases at J, with 16 bases in the middle. CDR1 MDHEN and CDR2 SYDVKM come from the germline V gene. The CDR3 region is CASSLRVTGTVNTEAFF. CDR3 in DNA: TGTGCCAGCAGTTTACGGGTGACCGGGACCGTGAACACTGAAGCTTTCTTT.

The chain is built from TRBV6-1 and TRBJ2-1, with D perhaps matching TRBD2 (5 bases). Germline-derived CDR1 and CDR2 are MNHNS and SASEGT. With 6 bases removed from V and 0 bases from J, the gap between germline ends came to 12 bases. This CDR3 is built from 15 residues. CDR3 nucleotide sequence: TGTGCCAGCAGGAGGGCAGTGAGCTCCTACAATGAGCAGTTCTTC. It encodes CASRRAVSSYNEQFF.

The chain links TRBV28 to TRBJ2-1, with 13 bases identical to TRBD2. The CDR3 has 16 amino acids. The J segment lost 7 bases and the V segment lost 3 bases, leaving 6 bases of the junction unmatched. Germline V gene sequence: CDR1 MDHEN, CDR2 SYDVKM. CDR3 sequence reads: CASSFPGLAGLNEQFF. The CDR3 bases are TGTGCCAGCAGTTTCCCGGGACTAGCGGGATTAAATGAGCAGTTCTTC.

In this sample, this clone turned up a few times. The chain carries TRBV5-6 and TRBJ1-1; D perhaps matches TRBD1 (6 bases). With 1 base removed from V and 3 bases from J, the gap between germline ends came to 16 bases. CDR3 length equals 16 residues. Germline CDR1 SGHDT, CDR2 YYEEEE. CDR3 residues: CASSLFRGAADTEAFF. CDR3 nucleotide sequence: TGTGCCAGCAGCTTGTTTCGGGGGGCGGCGGACACTGAAGCTTTCTTT.

This rearrangement joins TRBV2 to TRBJ2-5; D uncertain. The CDR3 runs 14 residues. Germline V lookup: CDR1 SNHLY, CDR2 FYNNEI. Trimming stripped 5 bases from V and 6 bases from J, with 16 bases between. The CDR3 DNA sequence: TGTGCCAGCAGTCCGGCGGCAGGCGTGAAGACCCAGTACTTC. Protein: CASSPAAGVKTQYF.

V and J are TRBV6-1 and TRBJ1-3, with a weak D call TRBD1 (6 bases). This CDR3 comprises 14 residues. The V gene lost 2 bases and the J gene lost 3 bases, with 8 bases spanning the gap. Germline-derived CDR1 and CDR2 are MNHNS and SASEGT. CDR3 sequence (DNA): TGTGCCAGCAGTGAATGGGACATTGGAAACACCATATATTTT. Protein sequence: CASSEWDIGNTIYF.

V gene TRBV19 combines with J gene TRBJ1-5; D is unresolved. V was trimmed by 1 base and J by 0 bases, leaving 13 bases between them. The CDR3 runs to 17 residues. The germline CDR1 and CDR2 sequences are LNHDA and SQIVND (reference sequence). This chain's CDR3 is CASSIARAVYSNQPQHF. CDR3 coding DNA: TGTGCCAGTAGTATAGCGAGGGCCGTATATAGCAATCAGCCCCAGCATTTT.

The genes are TRBV10-3 and TRBJ2-6, with 7 nucleotides matching TRBD1. The trim removed 0 bases at V and 3 bases at J, leaving 8 bases unmatched. Germline-derived CDR1 and CDR2 are ENHRY and SYGVKD. The CDR3 totals 18 residues. In DNA form, the CDR3 reads TGTGCCATCAGTGAGTCGAGGGGGCGGTCGTATGGGGCCAACGTCCTGACTTTC. Protein: CAISESRGRSYGANVLTF.